These 9 T cell receptor beta chains share one sample of origin, sequenced in a study of shared clonotypes between healthy human individuals. TCRdb's copy holds only in-frame clones and misses some; the assay was immunoSEQ multiplex PCR. The sample shows about a million clones, 60% to 85% of them seen only once. The material sequenced was memory CD4+ T cells from PBMCs. Subset indicated: CD45RA-negative fraction. The receptors were sampled from a man aged 18 to 30 in good health. Some clones in this sample may be carry-over from other donors' samples.

In this sample, this clone turned up once. The chain couples TRBV7-3 to TRBJ2-1; 8 positions match TRBD1. There are 14 residues in the CDR3. Losses at the gene ends were 4 bases for V and 6 bases for J; bases not matched to a gene: 5. Germline V gene sequence: CDR1 SGHTA, CDR2 FQGTGA. DNA of the CDR3: TGTGCCAGCAGCTCCGGACAGGGCGTCAATGAGCAGTTCTTC. Translated, it gives CASSSGQGVNEQFF. Full variable domain (rest looked up from reference TRBV7-3 and TRBJ2-1): GAGVSQTPSNKVTEKGKYVELRCDPISGHTALYWYRQSLGQGPEFLIYFQGTGAADDSGLPNDRFFAVRPEGSVSTLKIQRTERGDSAVYLCASSSGQGVNEQFFGPGTRLTVL.

The count of this clone is one. The chain employs TRBV6-1 and TRBJ2-2; D call uncertain. The CDR3 extends over 11 amino acids. V was cut by 11 bases and J by 2 bases, with 6 bases left in between. The V gene's germline CDR1 is MNHNS and CDR2 SASEGT. CDR3 loop: CAGENTGELFF. CDR3 coding DNA: TGTGCCGGAGAAAACACCGGGGAGCTGTTTTTT.

This clone was seen more than once but under ten times. The J gene is TRBJ2-1, the V gene TRBV2; 11 bases agree with TRBD2. The germline V gene has CDR1 SNHLY and CDR2 FYNNEI. The CDR3 has 15 amino acids. After removal of 6 bases from V and 3 bases from J, the junction contained 4 bases not matched to a gene. DNA for the CDR3: TGTGCCAGCAGGTATACTAGCGGGAGCTACAATGAGCAGTTCTTC. Translated: CASRYTSGSYNEQFF.

This chain links TRBV5-7 with TRBJ2-5; D call uncertain. TRBV5-7 is recorded as an ORF, its role being uncertain. This CDR3 has 15 amino acids. Trimming took off 4 bases at V and 5 bases at J, with 18 bases between the two ends. CDR3 DNA sequence: TGTGCCAGCAGCACCCCTCTACGGTCAGGCGAGACCCAGTACTTC. Its translation is CASSTPLRSGETQYF.

V and J are TRBV9 and TRBJ1-3; D remains ambiguous. The CDR3 has 15 residues. Germline V gene lookup returns CDR1 SGDLS and CDR2 YYNGEE. V shed 0 bases and J shed 0 bases, with 7 bases lying between them. CDR3 in DNA: TGTGCCAGCAGCGTAGCCGGGTTCTCTGGAAACACCATATATTTT. As protein: CASSVAGFSGNTIYF.

This chain uses TRBV7-9 with TRBJ2-1, with 7 bases lining up with TRBD2. Trimming took 4 bases from V and 6 from J; bases not matched to a gene: 15. The CDR3 spans 17 residues. Per the germline V gene, CDR1 is SEHNR and CDR2 is FQNEAQ (reference sequence). The CDR3 DNA follows: TGTGCCAGCAGCTGGGTCGGGAGGACTCACCAGTTCAATGAGCAGTTCTTC. This encodes CASSWVGRTHQFNEQFF.

V and J are TRBV5-1 and TRBJ2-1, with D uncertain. The CDR3 spans 13 residues. Germline V gives CDR1 SGHRS, CDR2 YFSETQ. V lost 0 bases and J 7 bases, leaving 8 bases between the germline ends. In DNA, the CDR3 is TGCGCCAGCAGCTTGGCCCAGTTTAATGAGCAGTTCTTC. Protein product: CASSLAQFNEQFF. The entire variable domain, with the rest obtained from reference TRBV5-1 and TRBJ2-1, is as follows: KAGVTQTPRYLIKTRGQQVTLSCSPISGHRSVSWYQQTPGQGLQFLFEYFSETQRNKGNFPGRFSGRQFSNSRSEMNVSTLELGDSALYLCASSLAQFNEQFFGPGTRLTVL.

This chain connects TRBV4-3 to TRBJ1-4, with D unclear. Germline lookup yields CDR1 LGHNA and CDR2 YSLEER. V shed 4 bases and J shed 8 bases, with 17 bases lying between them. The CDR3 runs 15 residues. The CDR3 DNA sequence: TGCGCCAGCAGCCCCCGGGGAGGGTTTGGGGAAAAACTGTTTTTT. Translated: CASSPRGGFGEKLFF.

CDR3 sequence (DNA): TGTGCCAGCAGTTTCCTCCTCGGGGGCAATCAGCCCCAGCATTTT. Residues: CASSFLLGGNQPQHF. The rearrangement joins TRBV28 to TRBJ1-5, with D hard to call. The germline V gene has CDR1 MDHEN and CDR2 SYDVKM. V was clipped by 3 bases and J by 2 bases, with 11 bases between them. This CDR3 region has 15 residues.